What follows is one T cell receptor beta chain and its context. This record comes from a study of blood T cell repertoires in COVID-19. Study details: Sites in the United States, Italy and Spain provided acute and convalescent COVID-19 samples. T cells, B-cell-depleted T cells, or PBMCs supplied cDNA or gDNA.

Living in roughly 25 US areas, the participants were between about 18 and 100 years of age. Here immunoSEQ multiplex PCR was the method, and the copy in TCRdb shows in-frame clones only, minus some. The sample yields some 460,000 clones, 70% to 90% seen once. CDR3 length equals 15 residues. V was shortened by 1 base and J by 6 bases, with 11 bases between the two germline ends. CDR1 and CDR2 from the germline V gene are KGHDR and SFDVKD. The material sequenced was PBMCs or T cells enriched from blood (not recorded which). This TCR derives from a woman under 30 with acute COVID-19. The V and J genes are TRBV24-1 and TRBJ1-4, with D uncertain. CDR3 in amino acids: CATSDFTERYEKLFF. The CDR3 nucleotides are TGTGCCACCAGTGATTTCACAGAGAGATATGAAAAACTGTTTTTT.